Listed here are 24 T cell receptor beta chains from one sample, sequenced in a study of CD8 T cell repertoires and HIV-1 epitope variants. Assay used: immunoSEQ multiplex PCR; TCRdb lists only in-frame clones, some missing. The repertoire holds under 100,000 clones, with almost 75% as singletons. Sequences were obtained from uncultured baseline CD8+ T cells from peripheral blood mononuclear cells (PBMCs). The receptors come from a male donor with HIV.

The chain uses TRBV6-1 and TRBJ2-1, with D perhaps being TRBD1 or TRBD2 (7 bases each). Trimming removed 2 bases at V and 8 bases at J, with 13 bases between. Germline-derived CDR1 and CDR2 are MNHNS and SASEGT. The CDR3 runs 14 residues. In nucleotides, the CDR3 is TGTGCCAGCAGTGAATTCAGGGGGGGTCATGAGCAGTTCTTC. Encoded protein: CASSEFRGGHEQFF.

This clone was observed a single time. This rearrangement joins TRBV29-1 to TRBJ2-7; the match to TRBD1 covers 7 bases. This CDR3 has 13 residues. V was clipped by 2 bases and J by 0 bases; unmatched bases: 1. CDR1 SQVTM and CDR2 ANQGSEA come from the germline V gene. DNA of the CDR3: TGCAGCGTTGAAACAGGGGTCTCCTACGAGCAGTACTTC. Translating gives CSVETGVSYEQYF.

V gene TRBV2 combines with J gene TRBJ1-5; possible D gene TRBD1, 5 bases. The germline V gene has CDR1 SNHLY and CDR2 FYNNEI. The CDR3 spans 16 residues. With 6 bases removed from V and 2 bases from J, the gap between germline ends came to 17 bases. CDR3 DNA sequence: TGTGCCAGCAGCTTCCCAGGGATCAAGGGCAATCAGCCCCAGCATTTT. Protein product: CASSFPGIKGNQPQHF.

CDR3 in DNA: TGCGCCAGCCAGGTCTCCACAGGGTCTGGGGCCAACGTCCTGACTTTC. Translating gives CASQVSTGSGANVLTF. V and J are TRBV5-1 and TRBJ2-6; TRBD1 might be the D (6 bases). The CDR3 is 16 residues long. V lost 7 bases, J lost 1 base, and 15 bases lay in between. In germline, CDR1 is SGHRS, CDR2 YFSETQ.

The chain recombines TRBV29-1 with TRBJ2-1; D ambiguous. CDR3 length equals 12 residues. Germline V CDR1 and CDR2: SQVTM, ANQGSEA. V lost 1 base and J lost 5, with 6 bases in between. The CDR3 reads CSVEGAHNEQFF. The CDR3 region has the DNA TGCAGCGTTGAAGGCGCCCACAATGAGCAGTTCTTC.

This clone has at least ten counts. The rearrangement uses TRBV30 and TRBJ2-7; no definite D call. With 5 bases removed from V and 10 bases from J, the gap between germline ends came to 15 bases. Germline lookup yields CDR1 GTSNPN and CDR2 SVGIG (reference sequence). The CDR3 has 11 amino acids. The CDR3 is CAWGLATLQYF. The CDR3 region has the DNA TGTGCCTGGGGGCTTGCGACGTTACAGTACTTC.

The chain joins TRBV14 to TRBJ2-5; D not resolved. The CDR3 is 13 residues long. Trimming cost V 3 bases and J 4 bases, with 9 bases left between them. Germline V gives CDR1 SGHDN, CDR2 FVKESK. CDR3 nucleotide sequence: TGTGCCAGCAGCCATTCCTCTCCAGAGACCCAGTACTTC. This translates into CASSHSSPETQYF.

The chain employs TRBV2 and TRBJ2-7; either TRBD1 or TRBD2 may supply D (5 bases each). V lost 6 bases and J 2 bases, leaving 14 bases between the germline ends. The germline V gene has CDR1 SNHLY and CDR2 FYNNEI. This CDR3 is 14 amino acids long. CDR3 sequence: CASSRGTPPYEQYF. The CDR3, as DNA: TGTGCCAGCAGCCGAGGGACCCCTCCCTACGAGCAGTACTTC.

The gene calls are TRBV27 and TRBJ2-6; D remains unclear. Germline V gene sequence: CDR1 MNHEY, CDR2 SMNVEV (reference sequence). The CDR3 loop spans 14 amino acids. V gave up 6 bases and J gave up 3 bases, with 9 bases separating them. In DNA, the CDR3 is TGTGCCAGCAGAAGGGAATATGGGGCCAACGTCCTGACTTTC. This gives the protein CASRREYGANVLTF. The full variable domain, in which reference TRBV27 and TRBJ2-6 provide the parts outside the CDR3, is EAQVTQNPRYLITVTGKKLTVTCSQNMNHEYMSWYRQDPGLGLRQIYYSMNVEVTDKGDVPEGYKVSRKEKRNFPLILESPSPNQTSLYFCASRREYGANVLTFGAGSRLTVL.

The chain couples TRBV19 to TRBJ1-5, with D maybe TRBD1 (6 bases). Trimming left V 3 bases short and J 1 base short, with 10 bases between. Germline V gene data show CDR1 as LNHDA and CDR2 as SQIVND (reference sequence). This CDR3 is 15 amino acids long. For the CDR3, the DNA is TGTGCCAGTAGTATTGACAGGATGAGCAATCAGCCCCAGCATTTT. Translating gives CASSIDRMSNQPQHF.

The chain joins TRBV6-5 to TRBJ1-5; D is undetermined. The germline CDR1 and CDR2 sequences are MNHEY and SVGAGI. With 8 bases removed from V and 9 bases from J, the gap between germline ends came to 14 bases. This CDR3 contains 12 residues. CDR3 protein: CASSDGPGPQHF. CDR3 bases: TGTGCCAGCTCGGACGGTCCGGGGCCCCAGCATTTT.

Points on this clone: A read error may produce the germline difference seen at one junction end. The identical CDR3 is also encoded by other nucleotide sequences in the sample. The CDR3: CASSERTRQGGDNEQFF. As DNA, the CDR3 is TGTGCCAGTAGTGAACGGACTAGACAGGGGGGAGACAATGAGCAGTTCTTC. The chain combines TRBV2 with TRBJ2-1, with 9 bases aligning to TRBD1. Germline lookup yields CDR1 SNHLY and CDR2 FYNNEI. This CDR3 region has 17 residues.

The chain employs TRBV21-1 and TRBJ2-6. TRBV21-1 is classified as a pseudogene. The CDR3 length is 15 residues. This CDR3 is CASSKEVFGANVLTF. The CDR3 bases are TGTGCCAGCAGCAAAGAAGTCTTTGGGGCCAACGTCCTGACTTTC.

This chain uses TRBV7-2 with TRBJ1-4; possibly TRBD1 for D (5 bases). The CDR3 spans 14 residues. The germline V gene has CDR1 SGHTA and CDR2 FQGNSA. Trimming shortened V by 4 bases and J by 1 base, and 7 bases separated the two germline ends. The CDR3 sequence is CASSSTVTNEKLFF. The CDR3 DNA sequence: TGTGCCAGCAGCTCGACAGTAACTAATGAAAAACTGTTTTTT. The full variable domain, with the rest looked up from reference TRBV7-2 and TRBJ1-4, is GAGVSQSPSNKVTEKGKDVELRCDPISGHTALYWYRQSLGQGLEFLIYFQGNSAPDKSGLPSDRFSAERTGGSVSTLTIQRTQQEDSAVYLCASSSTVTNEKLFFGSGTQLSVL.

The V and J genes are TRBV20-1 and TRBJ1-4; weak D call: TRBD1 (5 bases). The V end was cut by 5 bases, the J end by 5 bases, with 6 bases between. The V gene's germline CDR1 is DFQATT and CDR2 SNEGSKA (reference sequence). This CDR3 has 11 residues. The CDR3 DNA reads TGCAGTGCTGGGGGGAATGAAAAACTGTTTTTT. This gives the protein CSAGGNEKLFF.

The chain has TRBV10-3 and TRBJ1-2; TRBD1 matches at 7 bases. V shed 8 bases and J 6 bases; nucleotides not matched to a gene: 6. Germline CDR1 ENHRY, CDR2 SYGVKD. This CDR3 contains 12 residues. The CDR3 DNA sequence: TGTGCCATCGGCGGACAGGTCAATGGCTACACCTTC. Protein product: CAIGGQVNGYTF.

Here the CDR3 DNA reads TGTGCCAGCAGTTCCGGGGGACAAATGGAGACCCAGTACTTC. Encoded protein: CASSSGGQMETQYF. The chain carries TRBV28 and TRBJ2-5; possibly TRBD1 or TRBD2 for D (6 bases each). The CDR3 runs 14 residues. Trimming cost V 4 bases and J 5 bases, with 14 bases left between them. Germline V gene sequence: CDR1 MDHEN, CDR2 SYDVKM.

The rearrangement joins TRBV5-6 to TRBJ2-3; possibly TRBD1 for D (6 bases). This CDR3 has 14 amino acids. CDR1 is SGHDT and CDR2 is YYEEEE in the germline V gene. Trimming removed 6 bases from V and 3 bases from J, with 14 bases in between. CDR3 coding DNA: TGTGCCAGCATAGATCAGGGGCAGACAGATACGCAGTATTTT. Amino acid sequence: CASIDQGQTDTQYF.

CDR3 DNA sequence: TGTGCCAGTAGTATAGGGCCAGGGGGAGATACGCAGTATTTT. Residues: CASSIGPGGDTQYF. This sequence joins TRBV19 and TRBJ2-3; 7 nucleotides line up with TRBD1. Germline V CDR1 and CDR2: LNHDA, SQIVND (reference sequence). The CDR3 contains 14 residues. Trimming removed 1 base from V and 5 bases from J; junction bases left unmatched: 3. Based on the CDR3 plus reference TRBV19 and TRBJ2-3, the full variable domain is DGGITQSPKYLFRKEGQNVTLSCEQNLNHDAMYWYRQDPGQGLRLIYYSQIVNDFQKGDIAEGYSVSREKKESFPLTVTSAQKNPTAFYLCASSIGPGGDTQYFGPGTRLTVL.

This chain joins TRBV10-3 and TRBJ2-1; D gene uncertain. Germline CDR1 is ENHRY and CDR2 is SYGVKD. The CDR3 spans 12 residues. V shed 8 bases and J shed 6 bases, with 11 bases lying between them. CDR3 amino acids: CAIGSLANEQFF. For the CDR3, the DNA is TGTGCCATCGGTAGCCTTGCCAATGAGCAGTTCTTC.

This chain connects TRBV30 to TRBJ2-7, with D maybe TRBD1 (7 bases). This CDR3 contains 12 residues. V lost 8 bases and J lost 3, with 14 bases in between. Germline CDR1 is GTSNPN and CDR2 is SVGIG (reference sequence). In nucleotides, the CDR3 is TGTGCCAGCCAGGGGGGCAGCTACGAGCAGTACTTC. Encoded protein: CASQGGSYEQYF.

The CDR3 region has the DNA TGCAGCTTCAGGGACGACTCCTACGAGCAGTACTTC. Amino acids: CSFRDDSYEQYF. This chain links TRBV29-1 with TRBJ2-7; tentatively, D is TRBD1 or TRBD2 (5 bases each). This CDR3 spans 12 amino acids. CDR1 and CDR2 (germline): SQVTM, ANQGSEA. The V end lost 8 bases, the J end lost 0 bases, and 11 bases lay between the germline ends.

The CDR3 region is CASSSLNRGRNQPQHF. For the CDR3, the DNA is TGTGCCAGCAGTTCCTTAAACAGGGGGCGGAATCAGCCCCAGCATTTT. The rearrangement links TRBV6-5 to TRBJ1-5, with 9 bases identical to TRBD1. V lost 4 bases, J lost 4 bases, and 8 bases stayed unmatched. Germline V lookup: CDR1 MNHEY, CDR2 SVGAGI. This CDR3 is built from 16 residues.

The chain carries TRBV28 and TRBJ2-3; a possible D gene is TRBD1 (6 bases). The V end lost 6 bases, the J end lost 8 bases, and 15 bases lay between the germline ends. This CDR3 contains 13 residues. CDR1 and CDR2 from the germline V gene are MDHEN and SYDVKM. This chain's CDR3 is CASSTGTTGTQYF. The DNA for the CDR3 is TGTGCCAGCAGCACCGGGACAACCGGTACGCAGTATTTT.